This T cell receptor (beta chain) appears in the sequencing data of a study of cytomegalovirus exposure and HLA in healthy donors. As for the study in general: In an earlier analysis, approximately 120 million unique TCR beta sequences were found from approximately 190 million T cells.

Concerning this clone: What it recognizes is unknown.

This CDR3 contains 14 residues. Per the germline V gene, CDR1 is KGHSH and CDR2 is LQKENI. Trimming at V came to 3 bases and at J to 1 base, leaving 2 bases not matched to a gene. The study ran its PCR with 60 Vbeta and 13 Jbeta primers. Produced via immunoSEQ multiplex PCR; TCRdb's table is partial and in-frame only. This table has about 120,000 clones, approximately 77% appearing once. Study results and caveats: Researchers catalogued 160 or so TCR beta chains as cytomegalovirus-associated.

The sequencing input was PBMCs. The chain combines TRBV18 with TRBJ1-1; TRBD1 aligns across 7 bases. This TCR came from a man aged 50-60 years in good health and CMV-seropositive. CDR3 protein: CASSPRTGNTEAFF. DNA for the CDR3: TGTGCCAGCTCACCCCGGACAGGGAACACTGAAGCTTTCTTT.